A single sample is the source of the 25 T cell receptor beta chains below, sequenced in a study of blood T cell repertoires in COVID-19. Repertoires were generated with immunoSEQ multiplex PCR, while TCRdb's copy carries only in-frame clones and drops some. The sample includes over 120,000 clones, roughly 88% of them seen just once. The specimen sequenced was peripheral blood. The receptors here all came from a woman between 50 and 59 years old with acute or convalescent COVID-19.

The gene calls are TRBV19 and TRBJ2-1; TRBD2 agrees at 8 bases. The CDR3 spans 16 residues. From germline, CDR1 is LNHDA and CDR2 SQIVND (reference sequence). The CDR3 sequence: CATLKAGTSPYNEQFF. The DNA for the CDR3 is TGTGCAACCTTAAAGGCCGGGACTAGTCCCTACAATGAGCAGTTCTTC. Supplemented by reference TRBV19 and TRBJ2-1, the full variable domain reads DGGITQSPKYLFRKEGQNVTLSCEQNLNHDAMYWYRQDPGQGLRLIYYSQIVNDFQKGDIAEGYSVSREKKESFPLTVTSAQKNPTAFYLCATLKAGTSPYNEQFFGPGTRLTVL.

The chain couples TRBV10-3 to TRBJ1-1; no reliable D call. Between the trimmed V and J ends, which lost 8 bases and 3 bases, there was a span of 13 bases. The CDR3 runs 13 residues. Per germline, CDR1 ENHRY and CDR2 SYGVKD. CDR3 in DNA: TGTGCCATCGGAGGGATTGGGGACACTGAAGCTTTCTTT. Translating gives CAIGGIGDTEAFF.

The chain recombines TRBV21-1 with TRBJ1-5. TRBV21-1 is recorded as a pseudogene. The CDR3 is made up of 15 amino acids. CDR3 loop: CASSVRLRKDQPQHF. CDR3 bases: TGTGCCAGCAGCGTCCGGTTGAGGAAGGATCAGCCCCAGCATTTT.

This sequence joins TRBV4-1 and TRBJ2-7, with D hard to call. Trimming removed 4 bases at V and 5 bases at J, with 9 bases between. This CDR3 is 12 amino acids long. Germline CDR1 is MGHRA and CDR2 is YSYEKL. CDR3 coding DNA: TGCGCCAGCAGCCCCCTAGGAAACGAGCAGTACTTC. It is translated as CASSPLGNEQYF.

The V gene is TRBV7-2, the J gene TRBJ2-3; D possibly corresponds to TRBD2 (5 bases). V shed 5 bases and J shed 10 bases, with 16 bases lying between them. This CDR3 spans 13 amino acids. The germline V gene encodes CDR1 SGHTA and CDR2 FQGNSA. The CDR3 protein is CASSPTTTSSQYF. Written as DNA, the CDR3 is TGTGCCAGCAGCCCGACTACAACGTCGTCGCAGTATTTT.

V gene TRBV6-1 combines with J gene TRBJ2-4; the D gene is possibly TRBD1 (6 bases). Germline V gene sequence: CDR1 MNHNS, CDR2 SASEGT. The V end was cut by 3 bases, the J end by 2 bases, with 8 bases between. The CDR3 contains 14 residues. CDR3 in DNA: TGTGCCAGCAGTGATGGGACAACCAAAAACATTCAGTACTTC. Protein product: CASSDGTTKNIQYF.

The rearrangement links TRBV3-1 (or the pseudogene TRBV3-2) to TRBJ2-1, with 9 bases aligning to TRBD2. CDR1 and CDR2 from the germline V gene are LGHDT and YNNKEL (reference sequence). CDR3 length: 17 amino acids. V was pared by 4 bases and J by 5 bases, with 12 bases of the junction left unmatched. The CDR3 is CASSPKGVASGNNEQFF. The CDR3 DNA is TGTGCCAGCAGCCCTAAAGGGGTAGCTAGCGGGAACAATGAGCAGTTCTTC.

DNA of the CDR3: TGTGCCAGCAGCTCAGAGACAGGGACGATCCCGGCCTACGAGCAGTACTTC. Translated: CASSSETGTIPAYEQYF. The chain links TRBV5-6 to TRBJ2-7, with TRBD1 matching 7 bases. The trim removed 3 bases at V and 2 bases at J, leaving 14 bases unmatched. Per germline, CDR1 SGHDT and CDR2 YYEEEE. This CDR3 is 17 amino acids long.

In this sample, this clone turned up a few times. The chain is built from TRBV29-1 and TRBJ1-2; TRBD1 is a possible D gene (6 bases). Germline loops: CDR1 SQVTM, CDR2 ANQGSEA. The CDR3 totals 15 residues. V gave up 2 bases and J gave up 3 bases, with 16 bases separating them. For the CDR3, the DNA is TGCAGCGTTGAATTTAGGGCCAGGGGCTACTATGGCTACACCTTC. It yields the protein CSVEFRARGYYGYTF.

The chain joins TRBV5-1 to TRBJ1-2, with TRBD1 identical over 7 bases. The CDR3 is 15 residues long. Germline assignment: CDR1 SGHRS and CDR2 YFSETQ. The junction had 7 bases not matched to a gene; V was cut back by 5 bases and J by 0 bases. Here the CDR3 reads CASRSGTVANYGYTF. CDR3 in DNA: TGCGCCAGCAGATCCGGGACAGTAGCTAACTATGGCTACACCTTC.

This sequence joins TRBV18 and TRBJ2-5; D gene uncertain. This CDR3 comprises 14 residues. Trimming left V 0 bases short and J 5 bases short, with 10 bases between. Germline values: CDR1 KGHSH, CDR2 LQKENI. The CDR3 region is CASSPPSYSETQYF. CDR3 DNA: TGTGCCAGCTCACCACCGTCCTATTCCGAGACCCAGTACTTC.

The chain carries TRBV10-2 and TRBJ2-7; no reliable D call. Trimming shortened V by 0 bases and J by 6 bases, and 9 bases separated the two germline ends. CDR1 is WSHSY, CDR2 SAAADI, per germline. The CDR3 has 13 residues. The CDR3 coding sequence is TGCGCCAGCAGTGAGTCGAGACGCGGCGAGCAGTACTTC. As protein: CASSESRRGEQYF.

This chain joins TRBV19 and TRBJ1-2; D perhaps matches TRBD1 (5 bases). The CDR3 is 15 amino acids. Between the trimmed V and J ends, which lost 1 base and 2 bases, there was a span of 11 bases. CDR1 is LNHDA, CDR2 SQIVND, per germline (reference sequence). CDR3 sequence (DNA): TGTGCCAGTAGTATAGGGATGGACACCAACTATGGCTACACCTTC. Amino acids: CASSIGMDTNYGYTF.

J is TRBJ2-7 and V is TRBV7-3, with 7 bases fitting TRBD1. V lost 8 bases and J lost 5; bases outside the gene matches: 12. The CDR3 is 14 residues long. Germline CDR1 and CDR2: SGHTA and FQGTGA. For the CDR3, the DNA is TGTGCCAGCTCGTCCGGGACAGTGACCGACGAGCAGTACTTC. Translation: CASSSGTVTDEQYF.

The J gene is TRBJ2-1, the V gene TRBV7-2; 9 nucleotides match TRBD1. Trimming at V came to 2 bases and at J to 7 bases, leaving 6 bases not matched to a gene. The CDR3 sequence is 15 residues long. Germline CDR1 SGHTA, CDR2 FQGNSA. CDR3 loop: CASSLTGTGWNEQFF. The DNA of the CDR3 is TGTGCCAGCAGCTTAACCGGGACAGGGTGGAATGAGCAGTTCTTC.

This chain links TRBV5-4 with TRBJ2-1, with 13 bases matching TRBD2. CDR1 and CDR2 (germline): SGHNT, YYREEE (reference sequence). V was pared by 4 bases and J by 3 bases, with 10 bases of the junction left unmatched. CDR3 length: 18 amino acids. As DNA, the CDR3 is TGTGCCAGCAGCAGACGGGGGACTAGCGGGACTAACTACAATGAGCAGTTCTTC. This translates into CASSRRGTSGTNYNEQFF.

V usage is TRBV5-1 and J usage is TRBJ1-2, with no clear D. CDR1 SGHRS and CDR2 YFSETQ come from the germline V gene. V was cut by 1 base and J by 2 bases, with 6 bases left in between. The CDR3 covers 13 residues. The CDR3 loop reads CASSLSVNYGYTF. The CDR3 nucleotides read TGCGCCAGCAGCTTGTCGGTGAACTATGGCTACACCTTC. Supplemented by reference TRBV5-1 and TRBJ1-2, the full variable domain reads KAGVTQTPRYLIKTRGQQVTLSCSPISGHRSVSWYQQTPGQGLQFLFEYFSETQRNKGNFPGRFSGRQFSNSRSEMNVSTLELGDSALYLCASSLSVNYGYTFGSGTRLTVV.

This clone has a handful of counts. The genes are TRBV18 and TRBJ1-1; 7 positions agree with TRBD1. The CDR3 has 13 residues. V trimming: 5 bases; J trimming: 1 base; junction bases outside the gene matches: 1. The V gene's germline CDR1 is KGHSH and CDR2 LQKENI. For the CDR3, the DNA is TGTGCCAGCTCAACAGGGGAGAACACTGAAGCTTTCTTT. The encoded protein is CASSTGENTEAFF.

The chain is built from TRBV15 and TRBJ2-7; 7 bases align to TRBD1. V lost 0 bases, J lost 2 bases, and 4 bases stayed unmatched. This CDR3 is 15 amino acids long. Germline lookup yields CDR1 LNHNV and CDR2 YYDKDF (reference sequence). The CDR3 DNA reads TGTGCCACCAGCAGAGAAGACAGGGTAACCTACGAGCAGTACTTC. Translation: CATSREDRVTYEQYF.

This chain links TRBV3-1 (or the pseudogene TRBV3-2) with TRBJ1-5; D is unresolved. Trimming shortened V by 2 bases and J by 6 bases, and 14 bases separated the two germline ends. The germline gives CDR1 LGHDT, CDR2 YNNKEL (reference sequence). The CDR3 runs to 15 residues. The CDR3 protein is CASSQNAQLSQPQHF. The CDR3 bases are TGTGCCAGCAGCCAAAATGCACAGCTGAGTCAGCCCCAGCATTTT.

The chain recombines TRBV12-3 or TRBV12-4 with TRBJ1-1, with D unresolved. V dropped 2 bases and J dropped 2 bases, with 3 bases sitting between them. The CDR3 spans 12 residues. CDR3 DNA: TGTGCCAGCAGTTTAACAAACACTGAAGCTTTCTTT. Amino acids: CASSLTNTEAFF.

The chain recombines TRBV19 with TRBJ2-7, with D possibly matching TRBD1 (5 bases). V was pared by 0 bases and J by 1 base, with 16 bases between. CDR3 length: 17 residues. Germline V gene sequence: CDR1 LNHDA, CDR2 SQIVND (reference sequence). In nucleotides, the CDR3 is TGTGCCAGTAGTATAGATCTTACAGGCTACCGATCCTACGAGCAGTACTTC. Translation gives CASSIDLTGYRSYEQYF.

With regard to this clone: Other DNA sequences in this sample translate to the same CDR3. The genes are TRBV7-8 and TRBJ2-1, with 7 positions matching TRBD2. Germline values: CDR1 SGHVS, CDR2 FQNEAQ. After removal of 1 base from V and 7 bases from J, the junction contained 4 bases not matched to a gene. The CDR3 is made up of 14 amino acids. The CDR3 loop reads CASSLGGEGNEQFF. The DNA for the CDR3 is TGTGCCAGCAGCTTAGGGGGGGAGGGGAATGAGCAGTTCTTC.

The rearrangement joins TRBV2 to TRBJ1-6; D is undetermined. This CDR3 contains 15 residues. CDR1 is SNHLY, CDR2 FYNNEI, per germline. Trimming removed 7 bases from V and 9 bases from J, with 19 bases in between. The CDR3 region has the DNA TGTGCCAGCATCTTCGGACTGAGGTCGGGTTCACCCCTCCACTTT. Its protein product is CASIFGLRSGSPLHF.

The J gene is TRBJ1-2, the V gene TRBV19; the match to TRBD1 covers 7 bases. This CDR3 has 13 amino acids. The germline V gene encodes CDR1 LNHDA and CDR2 SQIVND (reference sequence). V dropped 3 bases and J dropped 2; count of bases not matched to a gene: 0. This CDR3 reads CASSMTGNYGYTF. As DNA, the CDR3 is TGTGCCAGTAGTATGACAGGGAACTATGGCTACACCTTC.